The source of this TCR beta chain is a study of T cells after yellow fever vaccination. Study-level results: The booster response re-showed most primary clones: around 96% CD4, approximately 86% CD8.

The CDR3 runs 13 residues. The germline V gene encodes CDR1 WSHSY and CDR2 SAAADI. V lost 7 bases and J lost 3, with 12 bases in between. Comments on this clonotype: Its matching antigen is unknown.

TCRdb reanalysed the 5' RACE reads using MiXCR and keeps one entry per CDR3 protein. Seen here are about 510,000 distinct CDR3 sequences, around a fifth observed once, and the top ten hold about 16%. Sequences were derived from PBMCs, sampled roughly 20 days after the first yellow fever vaccination. The sequence derives from a man between 18 and 29 years old who received the YFV17D yellow fever vaccine. V and J are TRBV10-2 and TRBJ2-5; D may be TRBD1 (6 bases). CDR3 sequence reads: CASNRNREETQYF. The CDR3 coding sequence is TGCGCCAGCAATCGGAACAGGGAAGAGACCCAGTACTTC.